This T cell receptor beta chain was sequenced in a study of cytomegalovirus exposure and HLA in healthy donors. On the study more broadly: An earlier analysis found fewer than 120 million unique TCR beta sequences from roughly 170 million T cells. The study, taken as a whole, reports: Most subjects had HLA-A and HLA-B alleles reportedly predicted accurately by TCR beta sequences. Across donors, presence/absence analyses took sequencing depth to be roughly uniform.

Germline V gene sequence: CDR1 MNHNY, CDR2 SVGAGI (reference sequence). V shed 5 bases and J shed 13 bases, with 12 bases lying between them. The CDR3 consists of 11 residues. A word on this clone: What it recognizes is unknown.

PCR employed 60 Vbeta and 13 Jbeta primers. The assay was immunoSEQ multiplex PCR, and TCRdb's table has in-frame clones only and misses some. The sample has under 110,000 clones, 75% to 90% seen once. Sequencing input: PBMCs. This TCR was recovered from a young man in good health and CMV-seronegative. The chain joins TRBV6-6 to TRBJ2-1; D ambiguous. Here the CDR3 DNA reads TGTGCCAGCAGTAACCGGGTCTCTCAGTTCTTC. Protein: CASSNRVSQFF.